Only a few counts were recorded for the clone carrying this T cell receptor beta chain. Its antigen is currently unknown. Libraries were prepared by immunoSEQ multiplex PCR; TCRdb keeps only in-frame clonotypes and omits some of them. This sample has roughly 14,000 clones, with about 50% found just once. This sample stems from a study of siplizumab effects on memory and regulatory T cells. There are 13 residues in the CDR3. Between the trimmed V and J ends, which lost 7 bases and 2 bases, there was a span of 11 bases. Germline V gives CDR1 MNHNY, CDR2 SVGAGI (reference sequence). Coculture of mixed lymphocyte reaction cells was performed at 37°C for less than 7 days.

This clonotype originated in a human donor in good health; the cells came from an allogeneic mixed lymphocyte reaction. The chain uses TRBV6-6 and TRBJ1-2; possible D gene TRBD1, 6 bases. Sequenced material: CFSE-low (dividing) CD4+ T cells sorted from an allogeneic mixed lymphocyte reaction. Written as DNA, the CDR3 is TGTGCCAGCACTCAAGGACAGAACTATGGCTACACCTTC. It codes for CASTQGQNYGYTF.